One T cell receptor (beta chain) is described in this entry. Its antigen is unidentified. This sample is drawn from a study of cytomegalovirus exposure and HLA in healthy donors. Study-wide background: There were fewer than 500 genotyped donors. Of these, 75% to 90% fell in the genetic ancestry cluster associated with self-reported Caucasian donors. Findings and caveats of the study: Available immune exposure information covered CMV serostatus only.

Despite likely unrecorded immune exposures, the donors were nominally healthy at the time of sampling. PCR used 60 Vbeta primers and 13 Jbeta primers. TCRdb's copy holds only in-frame clones and misses some; the assay was immunoSEQ multiplex PCR. The sample has around 150,000 clones, 64% seen once; the top ten hold about 2.9%. V lost 3 bases and J 2 bases, leaving 5 bases between the germline ends. The CDR3 totals 14 residues. Looked up from germline, CDR1 is MGHDK and CDR2 is SYGVNS. Sequencing input: PBMCs. The chain employs TRBV25-1 and TRBJ1-6; D call uncertain. This TCR was sampled from a woman aged 25-40 years in good health and CMV-seropositive. This CDR3 is CASSDGTYNSPLHF. CDR3 in DNA: TGTGCCAGCAGTGACGGGACCTATAATTCACCCCTCCACTTT.